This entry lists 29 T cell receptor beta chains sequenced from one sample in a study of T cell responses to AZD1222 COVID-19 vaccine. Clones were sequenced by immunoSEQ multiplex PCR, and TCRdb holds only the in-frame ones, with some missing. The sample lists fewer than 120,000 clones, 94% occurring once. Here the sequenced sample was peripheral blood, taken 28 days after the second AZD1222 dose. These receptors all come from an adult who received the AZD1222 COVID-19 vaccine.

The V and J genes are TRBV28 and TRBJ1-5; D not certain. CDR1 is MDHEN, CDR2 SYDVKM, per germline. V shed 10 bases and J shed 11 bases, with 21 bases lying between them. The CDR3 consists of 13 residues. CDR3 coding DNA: TGTGCCACCCGACCGGTCCCCAATTTGGCCCAGCATTTT. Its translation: CATRPVPNLAQHF. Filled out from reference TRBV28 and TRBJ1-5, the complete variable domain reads DVKVTQSSRYLVKRTGEKVFLECVQDMDHENMFWYRQDPGLGLRLIYFSYDVKMKEKGDIPEGYSVSREKKERFSLILESASTNQTSMYLCATRPVPNLAQHFGDGTRLSIL.

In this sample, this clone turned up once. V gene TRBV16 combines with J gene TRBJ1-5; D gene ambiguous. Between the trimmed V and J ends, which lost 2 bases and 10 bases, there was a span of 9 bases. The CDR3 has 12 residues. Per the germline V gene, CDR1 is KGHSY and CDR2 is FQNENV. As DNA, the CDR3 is TGTGCCAGCAGCCAACAGGAGAGCCCCCAGCATTTT. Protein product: CASSQQESPQHF.

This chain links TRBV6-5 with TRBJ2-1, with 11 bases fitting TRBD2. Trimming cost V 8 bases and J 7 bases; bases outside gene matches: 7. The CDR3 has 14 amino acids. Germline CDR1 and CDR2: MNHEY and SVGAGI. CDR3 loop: CASFSGRVWNEQFF. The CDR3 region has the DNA TGTGCCAGCTTTAGCGGGAGGGTGTGGAATGAGCAGTTCTTC.

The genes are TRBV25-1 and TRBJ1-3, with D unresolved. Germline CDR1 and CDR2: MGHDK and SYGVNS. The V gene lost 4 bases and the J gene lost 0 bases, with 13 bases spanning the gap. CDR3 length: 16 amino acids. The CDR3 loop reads CASSGGGRHSGNTIYF. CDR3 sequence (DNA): TGTGCCAGCAGTGGGGGAGGACGACACTCTGGAAACACCATATATTTT.

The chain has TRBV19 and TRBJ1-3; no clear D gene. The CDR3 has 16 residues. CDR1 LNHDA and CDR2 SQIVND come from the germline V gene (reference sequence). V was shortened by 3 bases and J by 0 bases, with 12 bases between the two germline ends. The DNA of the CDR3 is TGTGCCAGTAGTATTTGGAGGGCGAGCTCTGGAAACACCATATATTTT. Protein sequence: CASSIWRASSGNTIYF.

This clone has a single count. The CDR3 DNA reads as TGTGCAAGTCGCTTAGGGGGGCCAAACACTGAAGCTTTCTTT. This translates into CASRLGGPNTEAFF. The J gene is TRBJ1-1, the V gene TRBV12-2; TRBD1, the table's D call, lacks a check against the DNA. TRBV12-2 is termed a pseudogene. CDR3 size: 14 residues.

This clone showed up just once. DNA of the CDR3: TGCGCCAGCAGAGATAGAGACAGGGGGTCATCCGGGGCCAACGTCCTGACTTTC. It translates to CASRDRDRGSSGANVLTF. This chain connects TRBV4-1 to TRBJ2-6, with TRBD1 matching over 9 bases. Per germline, CDR1 MGHRA and CDR2 YSYEKL. The J segment lost 4 bases and the V segment lost 6 bases, leaving 13 bases of the junction unmatched. The CDR3 covers 18 residues.

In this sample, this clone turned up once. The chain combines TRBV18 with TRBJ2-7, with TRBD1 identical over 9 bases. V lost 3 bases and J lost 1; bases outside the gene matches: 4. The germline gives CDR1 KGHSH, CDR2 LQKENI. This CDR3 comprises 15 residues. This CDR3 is CASSPSGQGSYEQYF. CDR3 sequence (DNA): TGTGCCAGCTCACCGTCGGGACAGGGATCCTACGAGCAGTACTTC.

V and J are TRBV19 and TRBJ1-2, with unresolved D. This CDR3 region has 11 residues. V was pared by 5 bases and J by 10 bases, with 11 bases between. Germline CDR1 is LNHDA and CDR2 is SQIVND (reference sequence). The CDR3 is CASSAGEAYTF. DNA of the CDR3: TGTGCCAGTAGTGCTGGGGAAGCCTACACCTTC.

Here the CDR3 reads CASRGGLTSSYGYTF. DNA of the CDR3: TGTGCCAGCAGGGGGGGTTTAACCTCTTCCTATGGCTACACCTTC. The chain recombines TRBV2 with TRBJ1-2, with D perhaps matching TRBD1 (5 bases). The CDR3 contains 15 residues. Germline lookup yields CDR1 SNHLY and CDR2 FYNNEI. Trimming left V 6 bases short and J 4 bases short, with 18 bases between.

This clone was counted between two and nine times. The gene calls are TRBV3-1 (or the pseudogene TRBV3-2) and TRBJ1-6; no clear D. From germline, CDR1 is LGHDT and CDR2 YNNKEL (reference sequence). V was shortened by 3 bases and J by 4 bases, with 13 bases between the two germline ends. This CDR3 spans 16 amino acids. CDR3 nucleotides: TGTGCCAGCAGCCAGGTTCCGGGCGCATATAATTCACCCCTCCACTTT. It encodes CASSQVPGAYNSPLHF.

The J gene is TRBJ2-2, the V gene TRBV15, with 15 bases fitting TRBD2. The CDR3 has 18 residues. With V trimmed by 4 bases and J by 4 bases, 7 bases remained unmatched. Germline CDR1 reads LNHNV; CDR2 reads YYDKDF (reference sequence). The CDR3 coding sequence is TGTGCCACCAGCACATCCGGACTAGCGGGAGGGGGCACCGGGGAGCTGTTTTTT. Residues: CATSTSGLAGGGTGELFF.

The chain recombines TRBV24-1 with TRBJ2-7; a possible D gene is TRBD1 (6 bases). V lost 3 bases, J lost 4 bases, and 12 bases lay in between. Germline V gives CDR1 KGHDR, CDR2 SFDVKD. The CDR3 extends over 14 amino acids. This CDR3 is CATSDQGTNYEQYF. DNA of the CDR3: TGTGCCACCAGTGATCAGGGGACAAATTACGAGCAGTACTTC.

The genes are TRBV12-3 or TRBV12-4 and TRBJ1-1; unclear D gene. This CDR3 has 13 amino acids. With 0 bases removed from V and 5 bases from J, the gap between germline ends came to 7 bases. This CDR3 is CASSLAPGTEAFF. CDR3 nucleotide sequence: TGTGCCAGCAGTTTAGCGCCAGGAACTGAAGCTTTCTTT.

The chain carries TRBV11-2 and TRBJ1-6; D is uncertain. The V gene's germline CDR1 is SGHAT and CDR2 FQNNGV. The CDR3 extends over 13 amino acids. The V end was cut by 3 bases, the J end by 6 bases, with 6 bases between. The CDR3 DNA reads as TGTGCCAGCAGCTTTCCCGGTAATTCACCCCTCCACTTT. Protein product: CASSFPGNSPLHF.

CDR3 coding DNA: TGCGCCAGCAGCGTTACCACCGGGTCTAACTATGGCTACACCTTC. It specifies CASSVTTGSNYGYTF. The V and J genes are TRBV10-1 and TRBJ1-2; no clear D. CDR3 length equals 15 residues. V lost 6 bases to trimming and J lost 0 bases, with 14 bases between them. Germline V gene data show CDR1 as WNHNN and CDR2 as SYGVQD (reference sequence).

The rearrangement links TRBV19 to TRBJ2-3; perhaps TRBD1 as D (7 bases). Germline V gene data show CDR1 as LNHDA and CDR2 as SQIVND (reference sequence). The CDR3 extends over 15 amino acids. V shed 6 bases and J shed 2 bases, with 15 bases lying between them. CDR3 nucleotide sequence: TGTGCCAGTAGATCACAGGGGAGGAACACAGATACGCAGTATTTT. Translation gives CASRSQGRNTDTQYF.

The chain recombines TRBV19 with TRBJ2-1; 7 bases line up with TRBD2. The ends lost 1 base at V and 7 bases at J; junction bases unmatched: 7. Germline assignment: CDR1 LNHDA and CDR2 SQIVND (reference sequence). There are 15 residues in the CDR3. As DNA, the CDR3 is TGTGCCAGTAGTATAGTGGCGGGAGCTTGGAATGAGCAGTTCTTC. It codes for CASSIVAGAWNEQFF. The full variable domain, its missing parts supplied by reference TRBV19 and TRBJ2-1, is DGGITQSPKYLFRKEGQNVTLSCEQNLNHDAMYWYRQDPGQGLRLIYYSQIVNDFQKGDIAEGYSVSREKKESFPLTVTSAQKNPTAFYLCASSIVAGAWNEQFFGPGTRLTVL.

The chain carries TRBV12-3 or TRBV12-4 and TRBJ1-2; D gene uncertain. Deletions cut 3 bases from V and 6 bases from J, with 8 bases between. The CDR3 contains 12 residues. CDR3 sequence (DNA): TGTGCCAGCAGTTTTGGGCAGAATGGCTACACCTTC. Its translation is CASSFGQNGYTF.

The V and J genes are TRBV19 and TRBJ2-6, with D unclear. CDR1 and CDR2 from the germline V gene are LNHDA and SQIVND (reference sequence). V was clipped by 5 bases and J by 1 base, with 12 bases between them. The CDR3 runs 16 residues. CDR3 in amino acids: CASSASGGSGANVLTF. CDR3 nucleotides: TGTGCCAGTAGTGCCTCGGGCGGATCTGGGGCCAACGTCCTGACTTTC.

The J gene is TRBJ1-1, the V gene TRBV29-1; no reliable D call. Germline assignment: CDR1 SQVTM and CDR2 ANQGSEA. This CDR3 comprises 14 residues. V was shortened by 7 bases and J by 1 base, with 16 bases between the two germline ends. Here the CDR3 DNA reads TGCAGCGCTACCGAGGTTACGGGGAACACTGAAGCTTTCTTT. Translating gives CSATEVTGNTEAFF.

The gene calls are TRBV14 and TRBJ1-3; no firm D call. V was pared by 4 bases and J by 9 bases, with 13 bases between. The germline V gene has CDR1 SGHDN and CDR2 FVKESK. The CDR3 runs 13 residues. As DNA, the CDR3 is TGTGCCAGCAGCCGGACCCTAGCAGGCACCATATATTTT. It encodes CASSRTLAGTIYF. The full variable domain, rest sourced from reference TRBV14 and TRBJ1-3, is EAGVTQFPSHSVIEKGQTVTLRCDPISGHDNLYWYRRVMGKEIKFLLHFVKESKQDESGMPNNRFLAERTGGTYSTLKVQPAELEDSGVYFCASSRTLAGTIYFGEGSWLTVV.

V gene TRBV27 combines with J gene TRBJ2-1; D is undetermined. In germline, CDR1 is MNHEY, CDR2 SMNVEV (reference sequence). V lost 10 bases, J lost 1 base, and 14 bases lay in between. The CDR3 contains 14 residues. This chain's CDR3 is CATSQSASYNEQFF. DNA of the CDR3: TGTGCCACATCTCAGAGCGCGTCCTACAATGAGCAGTTCTTC.

CDR3 in DNA: TGTGCCAGCAGCCAAGGTCCGACAGGGAGGGCCTATGGCTACACCTTC. Residues: CASSQGPTGRAYGYTF. The V call is TRBV3-1 (or the pseudogene TRBV3-2), the J call TRBJ1-2; TRBD1 agrees at 7 bases. The V gene end was trimmed by 1 base and the J gene end by 4 bases; junction bases not matched to a gene: 9. CDR3 length: 16 residues. CDR1 and CDR2 (germline): LGHDT, YNNKEL (reference sequence).

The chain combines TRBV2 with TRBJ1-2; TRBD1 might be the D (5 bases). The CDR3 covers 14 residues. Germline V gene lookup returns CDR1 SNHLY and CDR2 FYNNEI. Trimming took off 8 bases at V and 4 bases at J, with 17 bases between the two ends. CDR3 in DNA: TGTGCCAGCTTTAGCCCGATGACAGTCTATGGCTACACCTTC. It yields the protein CASFSPMTVYGYTF.

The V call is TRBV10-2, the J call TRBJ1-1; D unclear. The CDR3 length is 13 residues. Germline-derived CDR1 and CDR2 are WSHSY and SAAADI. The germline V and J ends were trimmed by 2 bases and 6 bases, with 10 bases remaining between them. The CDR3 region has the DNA TGCGCCAGCAGTGAGCATTCGCGGGCTGAAGCTTTCTTT. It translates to CASSEHSRAEAFF.

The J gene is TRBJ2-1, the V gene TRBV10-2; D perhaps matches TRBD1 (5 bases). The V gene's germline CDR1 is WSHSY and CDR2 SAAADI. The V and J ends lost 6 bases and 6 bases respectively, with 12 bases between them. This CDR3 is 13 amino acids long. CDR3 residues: CASRTVPPNEQFF. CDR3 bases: TGCGCCAGCAGGACAGTTCCTCCCAATGAGCAGTTCTTC.

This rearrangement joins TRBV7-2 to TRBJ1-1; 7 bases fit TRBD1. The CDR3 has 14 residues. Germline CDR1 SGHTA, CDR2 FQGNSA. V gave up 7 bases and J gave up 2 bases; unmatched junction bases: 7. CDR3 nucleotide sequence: TGTGCCAGCACCCCCGGACAGGTAAACACTGAAGCTTTCTTT. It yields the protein CASTPGQVNTEAFF.

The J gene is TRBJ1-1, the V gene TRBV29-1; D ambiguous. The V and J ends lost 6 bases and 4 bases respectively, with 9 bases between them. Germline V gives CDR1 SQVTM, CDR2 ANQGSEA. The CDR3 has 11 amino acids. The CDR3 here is CSVNGGTEAFF. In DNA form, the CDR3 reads TGCAGCGTAAACGGTGGCACTGAAGCTTTCTTT.